This TCR beta chain was identified in a study of T-cell reconstitution after alpha-beta-depleted transplantation in children listed by TCRdb under 2016. Concerning the study at large: T-cell immune reconstitution after TCRalphabeta/CD19-depleted allogeneic hematopoietic cell transplantation in children was quantitatively tracked in the study by means of TCR repertoire profiling. Study-level results and caveats: In some patients, the high TCRbeta diversity seen at day 60 was put down to recipient T cells and intrathymic progenitors that had survived conditioning. Hyperexpanded clone frequencies declined over subsequent months; after one year, T-cell counts and TCRbeta diversity were mostly attributed to newly produced T cells. Apparently early alphabetaT-cell count recovery about two months after transplant reportedly relied on only several hundred rapidly expanded clones derived from non-depleted graft cells.

Libraries were prepared through PCR. TCRdb records Illumina HiSeq 2500 as the sequencer. TCR libraries were prepared with molecular barcoding, using unique molecular identifiers to normalize TCRbeta repertoire quantification. In-frame beta chains were kept once TCRdb had trimmed the public reads at Q25 with fastp and called clones with MiXCR. Rows with one shared CDR3 protein collapse into an entry with the most common genes and DNA. Present in this sample are about 580,000 distinct CDR3 sequences, 20% to 25% of which were seen just once. The ten biggest clones cover 12% to 15% of the sample. This clonotype showed up just a few times. No antigen is known for it. It has no much larger one-base neighbor in the sample; base qualities were not kept. The junction shows trimming of 6 bases on V and 0 bases on J, plus 17 bases between the germline ends. The CDR3 holds 16 amino acids from the cysteine to the phenylalanine. The entry retains the CDR3 DNA only, 48 bases that are in frame from base 1. Taken from the germline V gene (reference sequence), the CDR1 and CDR2 loops are SGHKS and YYEKEE.

The treatment or condition label here, explained by the study, means: allogeneic hematopoietic cell transplantation with graft depleted of TCRalphabeta T cells and CD19 B cells. Transplant recipients were children who received TCRalphabeta/CD19-depleted allogeneic hematopoietic cell grafts. The V gene is TRBV5-5 and the J gene is TRBJ2-3; the D gene cannot be named for sure. The sequenced sample was PBMCs, mostly from graft donor cells, obtained 360 days after TCRalphabeta/CD19-depleted stem cell transplant. The receptor was derived from a boy younger than two who had a stem cell transplant for acute myeloid leukemia, so the T cells may come from the graft donor. The CDR3 reads CASTQDGPSSTDTQYF. The DNA sequence reads TGTGCCAGCACCCAAGACGGCCCCTCTAGCACAGATACGCAGTATTTT.